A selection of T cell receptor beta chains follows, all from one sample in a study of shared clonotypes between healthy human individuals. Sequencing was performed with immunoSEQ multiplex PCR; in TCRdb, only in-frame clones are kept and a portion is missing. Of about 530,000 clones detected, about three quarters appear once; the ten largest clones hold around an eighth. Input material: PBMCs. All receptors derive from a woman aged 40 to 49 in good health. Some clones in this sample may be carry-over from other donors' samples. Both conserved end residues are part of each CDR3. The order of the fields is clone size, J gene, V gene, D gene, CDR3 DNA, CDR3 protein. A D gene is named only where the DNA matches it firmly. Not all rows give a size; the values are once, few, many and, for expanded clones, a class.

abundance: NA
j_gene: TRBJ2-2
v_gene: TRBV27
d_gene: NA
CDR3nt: TGTGCCAGCAGCTCCGGGCCCGGCCTAGTGACCGGGGAGCTGTTTTTT
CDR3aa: CASSSGPGLVTGELFF

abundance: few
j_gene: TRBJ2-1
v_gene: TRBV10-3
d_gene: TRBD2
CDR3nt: TGTGCCATCGCTAGCGGGAGAAATGCGGCGGGACACAATGAGCAGTTCTTC
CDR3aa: CAIASGRNAAGHNEQFF

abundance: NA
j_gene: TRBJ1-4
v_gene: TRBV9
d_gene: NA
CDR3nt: TGTGCCAGCAGCCAAACGGGGTTATTAACTAATGAAAAACTGTTTTTT
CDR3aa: CASSQTGLLTNEKLFF

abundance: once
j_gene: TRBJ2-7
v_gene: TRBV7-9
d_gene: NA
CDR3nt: TGTGCCAGCAGCTTAGGTCTAAGGGACGAGCAGTACTTC
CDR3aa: CASSLGLRDEQYF

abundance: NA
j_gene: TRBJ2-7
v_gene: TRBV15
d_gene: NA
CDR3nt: TGTGCCACCAGCAGAGGTTCTCGGGACGGATCCTACGAGCAGTACTTC
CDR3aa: CATSRGSRDGSYEQYF

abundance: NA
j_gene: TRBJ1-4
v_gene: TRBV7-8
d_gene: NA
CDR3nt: TGTGCCAGCAGCTTAGGGGGTTTCGGTGAAAAACTGTTTTTT
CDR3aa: CASSLGGFGEKLFF

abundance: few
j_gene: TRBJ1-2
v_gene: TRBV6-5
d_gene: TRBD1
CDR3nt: TGTGCCAGCAGCAGACAGGGTACCGCGGGCTACACCTTC
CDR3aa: CASSRQGTAGYTF

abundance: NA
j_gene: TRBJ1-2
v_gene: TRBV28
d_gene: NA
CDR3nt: TGTGCCAGCAGTTTACTCGGGGCCAACTATGGCTACACCTTC
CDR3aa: CASSLLGANYGYTF

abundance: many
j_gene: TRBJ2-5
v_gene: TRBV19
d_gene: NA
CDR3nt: TGTGCCAGTAGTATAAGCGGGGGACAGCAAGAGACCCAGTACTTC
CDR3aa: CASSISGGQQETQYF

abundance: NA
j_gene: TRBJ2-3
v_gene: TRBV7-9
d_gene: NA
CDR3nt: TGTGCCAGCAGCTTAGATAGGACAGAGAGCACAGATACGCAGTATTTT
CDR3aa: CASSLDRTESTDTQYF

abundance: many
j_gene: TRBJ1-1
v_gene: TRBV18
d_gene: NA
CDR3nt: TGTGCCAGCTCCACCCAGGATGACACTGAAGCTTTCTTT
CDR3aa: CASSTQDDTEAFF

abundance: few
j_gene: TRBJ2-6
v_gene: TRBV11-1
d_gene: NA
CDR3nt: TGTGCCAGCAGCTCCCAGGTGCTCTCTGGGGCCAACGTCCTGACTTTC
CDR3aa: CASSSQVLSGANVLTF

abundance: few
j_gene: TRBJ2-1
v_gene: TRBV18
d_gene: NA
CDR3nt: TGTGCCAGCTCACGAAAACAGGGTGGTGAGCAGTTCTTC
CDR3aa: CASSRKQGGEQFF

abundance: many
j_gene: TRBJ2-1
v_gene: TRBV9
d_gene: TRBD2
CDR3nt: TGTGCCAGCAGCGTAAGTTGGACTAGCGGGAATGAGCAGTTCTTC
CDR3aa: CASSVSWTSGNEQFF

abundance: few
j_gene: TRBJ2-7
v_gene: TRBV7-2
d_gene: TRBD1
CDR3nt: TGTGCCAGCAGCTTACCACGGGACAGCAGGGCCTACGAGCAGTACTTC
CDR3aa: CASSLPRDSRAYEQYF